The clone carrying this TCR delta chain was seen more than once but under ten times. The protein recorded in TCRdb matches a much larger clone and deviates from this DNA's translation at residue 10, suggesting a read error; the protein here is obtained by translating the DNA. TCRdb ran CATT on the multiplex PCR reads. The sample has about 89,000 delta-chain clones, roughly 1.4% seen once. This sample stems from a study of γδ T cells in repeated Plasmodium falciparum infection. Study-level background: Samples were taken at baseline, before some infections, and 21 days after each.

Flow sorting of PBMC yielded separate Vgamma9/Vdelta2+ and Vdelta2-negative gammadelta T cell populations for bulk repertoire analysis. The germline V and J ends were trimmed by 0 bases and 1 base, with 21 bases remaining between them. Germline CDR1 is TSWWSYY and CDR2 is QGS. The CDR3 has 19 amino acids. The clonotype comes from a pool of human donors (malaria-infected and uninfected, not separated). The sequencing sample was made of gamma-delta T cells from blood. The V gene is TRDV1, the J gene TRDJ1; no clear D. TCRdb does not report a J gene; here it was assigned by matching the DNA to germline references. The CDR3 sequence is CALGELLGGGTLVTDKLIF. DNA of the CDR3: TGTGCTCTTGGGGAACTATTGGGAGGTGGGACCCTCGTCACCGATAAACTCATCTTT.